This entry lists 22 T cell receptor beta chains sequenced from one sample in a study of CD8 T cells in Susac syndrome. Random hexamers were used to reverse transcribe an amount of roughly 0.5 to 1 ug RNA. TCRdb reanalysed the immunoSEQ multiplex PCR reads using MiXCR and keeps one entry per CDR3 protein. Among 95,000 to 150,000 distinct CDR3 sequences listed, around 94% were seen once. Material: CD4+ T cells from PBMCs. All receptors come from a human donor in good health.

The J gene is TRBJ2-2, the V gene TRBV7-3; D not resolved. Germline CDR1 and CDR2: SGHTA and FQGTGA. The CDR3 has 15 amino acids. V was shortened by 5 bases and J by 0 bases, with 10 bases between the two germline ends. In DNA form, the CDR3 reads TGTGCCAGCAGCCCTTTTGACGCGAACACCGGGGAGCTGTTTTTT. Its translation is CASSPFDANTGELFF.

This sequence joins TRBV6-5 and TRBJ1-1; D uncertain. Per the germline V gene, CDR1 is MNHEY and CDR2 is SVGAGI. This CDR3 contains 14 residues. With 7 bases removed from V and 1 base from J, the gap between germline ends came to 13 bases. CDR3 protein: CASKTPRGNTEAFF. As DNA, the CDR3 is TGTGCCAGCAAAACACCCCGAGGGAACACTGAAGCTTTCTTT.

The chain has TRBV4-3 and TRBJ2-7, with a weak D call TRBD1 (6 bases). V was trimmed by 4 bases and J by 5 bases, leaving 12 bases between them. Germline CDR1 is LGHNA and CDR2 is YSLEER. The CDR3 has 13 residues. DNA for the CDR3: TGCGCCAGCAGCCTGACAGGAGCAGACGAGCAGTACTTC. Protein: CASSLTGADEQYF.

The chain links TRBV18 to TRBJ2-5; the D is unclear. CDR3 size: 13 residues. Trimming removed 2 bases from V and 7 bases from J, with 11 bases in between. In germline, CDR1 is KGHSH, CDR2 LQKENI. CDR3 residues: CASSPKDLGTQYF. Written as DNA, the CDR3 is TGTGCCAGCTCACCAAAGGACCTTGGGACCCAGTACTTC.

The chain joins TRBV6-1 to TRBJ2-1, with D perhaps matching TRBD2 (5 bases). Germline assignment: CDR1 MNHNS and CDR2 SASEGT. This CDR3 has 15 amino acids. Trimming pared 6 bases from V and 8 bases from J, leaving 20 bases between. The CDR3 DNA is TGTGCCAGCAGCCCCCGGAGGTTTGAGGGCGATGAGCAGTTCTTC. Amino acids: CASSPRRFEGDEQFF.

This sequence joins TRBV3-1 and TRBJ2-7; the D call may be TRBD1 or TRBD2 (5 bases each). CDR1 and CDR2 from the germline V gene are LGHDT and YNNKEL (reference sequence). The CDR3 runs 17 residues. Between the trimmed V and J ends, which lost 1 base and 1 base, there was a span of 17 bases. The CDR3: CASSQVGVGVGSYEQYF. The CDR3 DNA is TGTGCCAGCAGCCAAGTGGGGGTCGGAGTTGGGTCCTACGAGCAGTACTTC.

This chain joins TRBV29-1 and TRBJ1-1; 7 nucleotides line up with TRBD1. V was pared by 7 bases and J by 4 bases, with 9 bases of the junction left unmatched. Germline V gene sequence: CDR1 SQVTM, CDR2 ANQGSEA. This CDR3 has 13 amino acids. The CDR3 here is CSARGGEGTEAFF. CDR3 sequence (DNA): TGCAGCGCCAGGGGGGGAGAAGGCACTGAAGCTTTCTTT.

The chain combines TRBV28 with TRBJ2-2, with D unclear. This CDR3 has 15 amino acids. The germline V gene has CDR1 MDHEN and CDR2 SYDVKM. Between the trimmed V and J ends, which lost 1 base and 1 base, there was a span of 7 bases. The CDR3 DNA reads TGTGCCAGCAGTTTATCCCTGGGGAACACCGGGGAGCTGTTTTTT. The encoded protein is CASSLSLGNTGELFF.

The chain couples TRBV3-1 to TRBJ2-2; no definite D call. With 5 bases removed from V and 5 bases from J, the gap between germline ends came to 9 bases. This CDR3 has 13 amino acids. Germline V gives CDR1 LGHDT, CDR2 YNNKEL (reference sequence). The CDR3 DNA reads TGTGCCAGCAGCTACTCAGTGACCGGGGAGCTGTTTTTT. Protein product: CASSYSVTGELFF.

In this sample, this clonotype turned up once. This chain links TRBV6-6 with TRBJ2-7; TRBD2 might be the D (6 bases). Germline-derived CDR1 and CDR2 are MNHNY and SVGAGI (reference sequence). The V end lost 5 bases, the J end lost 2 bases, and 19 bases lay between the germline ends. This CDR3 is 16 amino acids long. The CDR3 protein is CASSDRGGTSTYEQYF. The CDR3 coding sequence is TGTGCCAGCAGTGACCGTGGGGGGACTTCAACCTACGAGCAGTACTTC.

The rearrangement links TRBV25-1 to TRBJ2-5; no definite D call. CDR1 and CDR2 (germline): MGHDK, SYGVNS. V was pared by 4 bases and J by 1 base, with 10 bases between. There are 14 residues in the CDR3. The CDR3 region is CASSVSEVQETQYF. The CDR3 DNA is TGTGCCAGCAGTGTGTCAGAAGTCCAAGAGACCCAGTACTTC.

This sequence joins TRBV28 and TRBJ1-1, with 9 bases fitting TRBD1. The CDR3 runs to 15 residues. In germline, CDR1 is MDHEN, CDR2 SYDVKM. V was clipped by 6 bases and J by 4 bases; unmatched bases: 9. The CDR3 protein is CASRTRTGGITEAFF. CDR3 DNA: TGTGCCAGCAGGACGAGAACAGGGGGCATCACTGAAGCTTTCTTT.

The chain uses TRBV30 and TRBJ2-1; D uncertain. V was cut by 2 bases and J by 6 bases, with 5 bases left in between. The CDR3 is made up of 11 amino acids. Looked up from germline, CDR1 is GTSNPN and CDR2 is SVGIG (reference sequence). CDR3 sequence: CAWSLSNEQFF. For the CDR3, the DNA is TGTGCCTGGAGTCTCAGCAATGAGCAGTTCTTC.

The V gene is TRBV11-1, the J gene TRBJ2-7, with TRBD1 identical over 9 bases. With 1 base clipped from V and 3 bases from J, the junction kept 1 base outside the gene matches. The germline CDR1 and CDR2 sequences are SGHAT and FQDESV (reference sequence). The CDR3 contains 14 residues. CDR3 sequence reads: CASSLGDRDYEQYF. In nucleotides, the CDR3 is TGTGCCAGCAGCTTAGGGGACAGGGACTACGAGCAGTACTTC. Full variable domain (outside the CDR3, taken from reference TRBV11-1 and TRBJ2-7): EAEVAQSPRYKITEKSQAVAFWCDPISGHATLYWYRQILGQGPELLVQFQDESVVDDSQLPKDRFSAERLKGVDSTLKIQPAELGDSAMYLCASSLGDRDYEQYFGPGTRLTVT.

The rearrangement links TRBV7-8 to TRBJ2-7, with D unresolved. V was shortened by 2 bases and J by 0 bases, with 17 bases between the two germline ends. CDR3 length: 17 residues. CDR1 SGHVS and CDR2 FQNEAQ come from the germline V gene. The CDR3 region has the DNA TGTGCCAGCAGCTTAACGAGGACCATTGGAACCTCCTACGAGCAGTACTTC. The encoded protein is CASSLTRTIGTSYEQYF.

The CDR3 loop is CASSSRGQAVGGYTF. The CDR3 DNA reads as TGTGCCAGCAGCTCAAGGGGGCAGGCCGTGGGTGGCTACACCTTC. V is TRBV7-8 and J is TRBJ1-2; 7 bases match TRBD1. The CDR3 sequence is 15 residues long. V dropped 4 bases and J dropped 7; count of bases not matched to a gene: 12. The germline gives CDR1 SGHVS, CDR2 FQNEAQ.

The chain joins TRBV27 to TRBJ1-4; D is unresolved. The CDR3 has 14 amino acids. From germline, CDR1 is MNHEY and CDR2 SMNVEV (reference sequence). The V and J ends lost 6 bases and 3 bases respectively, with 11 bases between them. The CDR3 is CASRSYVANEKLFF. In DNA form, the CDR3 reads TGTGCCAGCAGATCGTACGTCGCTAATGAAAAACTGTTTTTT.

This chain links TRBV6-2 or TRBV6-3 with TRBJ1-1; D unresolved. V was shortened by 6 bases and J by 0 bases, with 11 bases between the two germline ends. CDR1 is MNHEY and CDR2 is SVGEGT in the germline V gene. CDR3 length: 14 residues. CDR3 nucleotide sequence: TGTGCCAGCAGCCCTATGGCGGTGAACACTGAAGCTTTCTTT. It specifies CASSPMAVNTEAFF.

The V call is TRBV9, the J call TRBJ1-3, with D possibly being TRBD1 (6 bases). CDR1 is SGDLS and CDR2 is YYNGEE in the germline V gene. The CDR3 spans 15 residues. V lost 0 bases and J 4 bases, leaving 11 bases between the germline ends. The CDR3: CASSVEGGNGNTIYF. The CDR3, as DNA: TGTGCCAGCAGCGTAGAAGGGGGTAACGGAAACACCATATATTTT.

The chain employs TRBV6-5 and TRBJ1-4; no definite D call. This CDR3 comprises 12 residues. Germline lookup yields CDR1 MNHEY and CDR2 SVGAGI. The ends were cut back, 10 bases at V and 0 bases at J, with 6 bases in the middle. DNA of the CDR3: TGTGCCATTCCTGCAACTAATGAAAAACTGTTTTTT. Translating it yields CAIPATNEKLFF.

In its sample, this clonotype was seen a few times. The chain is built from TRBV7-9 and TRBJ2-4, with 8 bases identical to TRBD1. Germline-derived CDR1 and CDR2 are SEHNR and FQNEAQ (reference sequence). The V and J ends lost 8 bases and 3 bases, in that order; junction bases with no gene match: 6. The CDR3 contains 14 residues. CDR3 in amino acids: CASSRTGGKNIQYF. Written as DNA, the CDR3 is TGTGCCAGCTCCAGAACAGGGGGCAAAAACATTCAGTACTTC. Based on the CDR3 plus reference TRBV7-9 and TRBJ2-4, the full variable domain is DTGVSQNPRHKITKRGQNVTFRCDPISEHNRLYWYRQTLGQGPEFLTYFQNEAQLEKSRLLSDRFSAERPKGSFSTLEIQRTEQGDSAMYLCASSRTGGKNIQYFGAGTRLSVL.

The rearrangement uses TRBV29-1 and TRBJ2-3, with 7 nucleotides matching TRBD1. J lost 4 bases, V lost 0 bases, and 10 bases had no gene match. The CDR3 totals 16 residues. Germline loops: CDR1 SQVTM, CDR2 ANQGSEA. CDR3 coding DNA: TGCAGCGTTGAAGATCGCGACAGGGATAGCGCAGATACGCAGTATTTT. This gives the protein CSVEDRDRDSADTQYF.